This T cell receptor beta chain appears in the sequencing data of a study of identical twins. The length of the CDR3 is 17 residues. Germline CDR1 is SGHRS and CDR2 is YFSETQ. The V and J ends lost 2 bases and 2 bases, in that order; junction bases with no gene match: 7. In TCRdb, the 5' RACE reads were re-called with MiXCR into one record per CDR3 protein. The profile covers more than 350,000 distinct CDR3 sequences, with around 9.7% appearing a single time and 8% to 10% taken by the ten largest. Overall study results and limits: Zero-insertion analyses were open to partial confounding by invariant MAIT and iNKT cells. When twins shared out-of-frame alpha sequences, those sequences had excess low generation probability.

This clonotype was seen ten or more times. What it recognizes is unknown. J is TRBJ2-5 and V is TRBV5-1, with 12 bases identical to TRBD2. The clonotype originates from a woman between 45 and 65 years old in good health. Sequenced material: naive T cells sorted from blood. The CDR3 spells CASSLTGTSGFQETQYF. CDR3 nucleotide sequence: TGCGCCAGCAGCTTAACCGGGACTAGCGGGTTTCAAGAGACCCAGTACTTC.